The 9 T cell receptor beta chains below were found in one sample sequenced in a study of blood T cell repertoires in COVID-19. Assay: immunoSEQ multiplex PCR; the TCRdb copy retains only in-frame clones and omits some. Among 300,000 to 450,000 clones listed, 85% to 90% were seen once. The sequencing input was PBMCs or T cells enriched from blood (not recorded which). These TCRs come from a young woman who had recovered from COVID-19.

The CDR3 DNA reads as TGTGCCAGCAGCTTAGTATACGGACAGGGGGAGACCCAGTACTTC. Translating it yields CASSLVYGQGETQYF. This chain links TRBV7-9 with TRBJ2-5; TRBD1 aligns across 9 bases. Germline assignment: CDR1 SEHNR and CDR2 FQNEAQ (reference sequence). V gave up 1 base and J gave up 5 bases; unmatched junction bases: 5. This CDR3 comprises 15 residues.

This clone has a single count. J is TRBJ1-2 and V is TRBV19; perhaps TRBD1 as D (6 bases). V was pared by 2 bases and J by 0 bases, with 22 bases between. The CDR3 loop spans 19 amino acids. The germline V gene encodes CDR1 LNHDA and CDR2 SQIVND (reference sequence). The CDR3 protein is CASSILSSRTAETNYGYTF. In DNA, the CDR3 is TGTGCCAGTAGTATACTTTCGTCTCGGACAGCTGAGACTAACTATGGCTACACCTTC.

CDR3 nucleotide sequence: TGTGCCAGACACGGGGGAAATAAAAGGGCCAACGTCCTGACTTTC. It codes for CARHGGNKRANVLTF. The chain uses TRBV5-5 and TRBJ2-6; perhaps TRBD2 as D (6 bases). The ends were cut back, 8 bases at V and 5 bases at J, with 17 bases in the middle. CDR3 length: 15 residues. The germline CDR1 and CDR2 sequences are SGHKS and YYEKEE (reference sequence).

The rearrangement uses TRBV28 and TRBJ1-4; D may be TRBD1 (5 bases). CDR1 MDHEN and CDR2 SYDVKM come from the germline V gene. The CDR3 has 14 residues. Trimming shortened V by 6 bases and J by 0 bases, and 8 bases separated the two germline ends. CDR3 nucleotides: TGTGCCAGCAGACGGACACCAACTAATGAAAAACTGTTTTTT. Encoded protein: CASRRTPTNEKLFF.

V is TRBV7-9 and J is TRBJ1-5, with 7 bases fitting TRBD1. The CDR3 loop spans 15 amino acids. V dropped 5 bases and J dropped 2; count of bases not matched to a gene: 6. Germline CDR1 and CDR2: SEHNR and FQNEAQ (reference sequence). The CDR3 DNA sequence: TGTGCCAGCAGCCCAGGGGGTCGAGGCAATCAGCCCCAGCATTTT. This encodes CASSPGGRGNQPQHF.

V gene TRBV3-1 (or the pseudogene TRBV3-2) combines with J gene TRBJ2-1; TRBD2 matches 7 bases. Germline V lookup: CDR1 LGHDT, CDR2 YNNKEL (reference sequence). This CDR3 is 15 amino acids long. V lost 4 bases, J lost 5 bases, and 8 bases stayed unmatched. CDR3 loop: CASSLLASPNNEQFF. Written as DNA, the CDR3 is TGTGCCAGCAGCCTACTAGCGTCGCCCAACAATGAGCAGTTCTTC.

V usage is TRBV5-1 and J usage is TRBJ2-7, with 7 bases identical to TRBD2. J was trimmed by 0 bases and V by 2 bases; bases with no gene match: 2. The germline CDR1 and CDR2 sequences are SGHRS and YFSETQ. This CDR3 is 14 amino acids long. The CDR3 loop reads CASSFQRDSYEQYF. The CDR3 DNA reads as TGCGCCAGCAGCTTCCAGCGGGACTCCTACGAGCAGTACTTC.

The gene calls are TRBV19 and TRBJ2-1, with a tentative D call TRBD2 (5 bases). V was cut by 3 bases and J by 4 bases, with 13 bases left in between. The CDR3 is 15 amino acids. From germline, CDR1 is LNHDA and CDR2 SQIVND (reference sequence). The CDR3 is CASSIGERLYNEQFF. The CDR3 DNA reads as TGTGCCAGTAGTATTGGGGAGAGACTATACAATGAGCAGTTCTTC.

V gene TRBV11-2 combines with J gene TRBJ2-1; tentative D call: TRBD1 (5 bases). The V end was cut by 5 bases, the J end by 8 bases, with 28 bases between. This CDR3 comprises 18 residues. Germline lookup yields CDR1 SGHAT and CDR2 FQNNGV. The CDR3: CASSHSKPTVMAIDEQFF. In DNA form, the CDR3 reads TGTGCCAGCAGCCATTCTAAGCCGACAGTCATGGCCATTGATGAGCAGTTCTTC.